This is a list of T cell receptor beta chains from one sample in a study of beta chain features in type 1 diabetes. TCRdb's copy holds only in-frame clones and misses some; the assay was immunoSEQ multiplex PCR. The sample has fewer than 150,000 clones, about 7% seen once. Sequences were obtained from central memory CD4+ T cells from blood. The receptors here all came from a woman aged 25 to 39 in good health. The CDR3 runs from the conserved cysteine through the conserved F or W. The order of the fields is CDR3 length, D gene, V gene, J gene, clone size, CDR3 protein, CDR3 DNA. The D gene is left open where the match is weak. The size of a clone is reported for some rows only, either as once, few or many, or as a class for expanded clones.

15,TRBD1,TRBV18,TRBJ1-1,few,CASTDWDSPNTEAFF,TGTGCCAGCACCGATTGGGACAGCCCTAACACTGAAGCTTTCTTT
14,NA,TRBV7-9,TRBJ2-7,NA,CASSLRGDSYEQYF,TGTGCCAGCAGTCTCAGGGGGGATTCGTACGAGCAGTACTTC
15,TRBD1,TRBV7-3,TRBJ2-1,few,CASSLDRESYNEQFF,TGTGCCAGCAGCTTGGACAGGGAAAGCTACAATGAGCAGTTCTTC
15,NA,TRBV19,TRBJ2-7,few,CASSTKQGLAYEQYF,TGTGCCAGTAGTACCAAACAGGGATTGGCCTACGAGCAGTACTTC
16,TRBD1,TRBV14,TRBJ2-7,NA,CASSQVGTGKAYEQYF,TGTGCCAGCAGCCAAGTCGGGACAGGTAAAGCCTACGAGCAGTACTTC
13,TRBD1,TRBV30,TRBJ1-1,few,CAWSLRGTTEAFF,TGTGCCTGGAGCCTCAGGGGGACCACTGAAGCTTTCTTT
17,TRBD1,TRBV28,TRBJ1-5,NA,CASSPSRGPRDNQPQHF,TGTGCCAGCAGTCCATCCAGGGGGCCAAGGGACAATCAGCCCCAGCATTTT
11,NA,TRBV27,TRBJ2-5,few,CASSLSGYQYF,TGTGCCAGCAGTTTAAGCGGTTACCAGTACTTC
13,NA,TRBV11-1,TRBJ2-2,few,CASSPRRVGELFF,TGTGCCAGCAGCCCTCGGCGGGTCGGGGAGCTGTTTTTT
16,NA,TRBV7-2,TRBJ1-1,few,CASNLYSRGLNTEAFF,TGTGCCAGCAACTTATACTCCAGGGGTTTGAACACTGAAGCTTTCTTT
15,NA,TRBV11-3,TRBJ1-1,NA,CASSHRRGAGTEAFF,TGTGCCAGCAGCCACCGACGGGGGGCTGGTACTGAAGCTTTCTTT
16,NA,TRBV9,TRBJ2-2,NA,CASSVVLGSSGGELFF,TGTGCCAGCAGCGTAGTACTCGGAAGTTCGGGTGGGGAGCTGTTTTTT
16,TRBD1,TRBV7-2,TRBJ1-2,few,CASSLSGAGGLNGYTF,TGTGCCAGCAGCTTAAGCGGGGCAGGGGGCTTAAATGGCTACACCTTC
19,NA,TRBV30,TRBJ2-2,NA,CAWSVQSPSWTVSTGELFF,TGTGCCTGGAGTGTACAATCCCCCTCGTGGACAGTAAGCACCGGGGAGCTGTTTTTT
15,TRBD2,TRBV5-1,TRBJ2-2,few,CASSFGGSRDGELFF,TGCGCCAGCAGCTTCGGCGGGAGCCGTGACGGGGAGCTGTTTTTT
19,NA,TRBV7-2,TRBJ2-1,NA,CASSLALEPLVSSYNEQFF,TGTGCCAGCAGCTTAGCGCTAGAGCCCTTGGTAAGCTCCTACAATGAGCAGTTCTTC
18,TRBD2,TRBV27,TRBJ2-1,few,CASSLTGLSRGFYNEQFF,TGTGCCAGCAGTTTAACGGGACTATCAAGGGGTTTTTACAATGAGCAGTTCTTC
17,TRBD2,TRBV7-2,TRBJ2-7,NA,CASSLALSLAGVREQYF,TGTGCCAGCAGCTTAGCGTTAAGTCTAGCGGGGGTTAGGGAGCAGTACTTC
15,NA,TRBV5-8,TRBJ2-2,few,CASSFYGSGAGELFF,TGTGCCAGCAGCTTTTACGGGAGTGGCGCCGGGGAGCTGTTTTTT
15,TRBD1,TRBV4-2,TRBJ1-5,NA,CASSQGQGADQPQHF,TGTGCCAGCAGCCAGGGACAGGGGGCAGATCAGCCCCAGCATTTT
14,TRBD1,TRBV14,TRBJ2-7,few,CASSPGQGEYEQYF,TGTGCCAGCAGCCCTGGACAGGGAGAATACGAGCAGTACTTC
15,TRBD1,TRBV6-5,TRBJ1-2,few,CASSYSVGTGHGYTF,TGTGCCAGCAGTTACTCGGTAGGGACAGGCCATGGCTACACCTTC
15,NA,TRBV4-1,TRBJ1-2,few,CASSQEPGANYGYTF,TGCGCCAGCAGCCAAGAGCCCGGTGCCAACTATGGCTACACCTTC
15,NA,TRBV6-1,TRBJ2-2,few,CASSGPFSSAGELFF,TGTGCCAGCAGTGGACCTTTTTCTAGTGCCGGGGAGCTGTTTTTT